These 9 T cell receptor beta chains were all obtained from the same sample, sequenced in a study of blood T cell repertoires in COVID-19. The data were produced by immunoSEQ multiplex PCR, yet TCRdb's version contains in-frame clones alone and is incomplete. Of some 220,000 clones detected, roughly 85% appear once; the ten largest clones hold 2.4%. The sequencing sample was made of peripheral blood. Receptor source: an older woman with COVID-19, enrolled during active disease.

The chain's CDR3 is CASSLHNRGYTF. The CDR3 coding sequence is TGCGCCAGCAGCCTACACAACAGGGGCTACACCTTC. The rearrangement joins TRBV5-1 to TRBJ1-2; tentative D call: TRBD1 (5 bases). The V end was cut by 4 bases, the J end by 8 bases, with 12 bases between. From germline, CDR1 is SGHRS and CDR2 YFSETQ. The CDR3 loop spans 12 amino acids.

CDR3 amino acids: CASSLAGRGTNEQFF. The CDR3 coding sequence is TGTGCCAGCAGTCTAGCGGGGAGAGGTACAAATGAGCAGTTCTTC. This chain connects TRBV6-2 or TRBV6-3 to TRBJ2-1; 9 nucleotides line up with TRBD2. This CDR3 region has 15 residues. With V trimmed by 5 bases and J by 7 bases, 9 bases remained unmatched. The germline V gene encodes CDR1 MNHEY and CDR2 SVGEGT.

The chain recombines TRBV7-8 with TRBJ2-7, with 10 positions matching TRBD2. Germline CDR1 reads SGHVS; CDR2 reads FQNEAQ. V was pared by 5 bases and J by 3 bases, with 4 bases of the junction left unmatched. This CDR3 is 14 amino acids long. The CDR3 DNA sequence: TGTGCCAGCAGCACTAGACTAGCGGGCTACGAGCAGTACTTC. This translates into CASSTRLAGYEQYF.

The chain is built from TRBV28 and TRBJ2-7; 7 bases line up with TRBD1. Germline V gene lookup returns CDR1 MDHEN and CDR2 SYDVKM. With 8 bases clipped from V and 6 bases from J, the junction kept 7 bases outside the gene matches. The CDR3 has 12 residues. CDR3 sequence: CASDRVGSEQYF. Here the CDR3 DNA reads TGTGCCAGCGACAGGGTCGGAAGCGAGCAGTACTTC.

The chain recombines TRBV19 with TRBJ2-3; 8 positions agree with TRBD2. V lost 7 bases, J lost 1 base, and 13 bases stayed unmatched. The CDR3 runs to 17 residues. Per germline, CDR1 LNHDA and CDR2 SQIVND (reference sequence). CDR3 protein: CASTPRSRGARTDTQYF. CDR3 nucleotide sequence: TGTGCCAGTACCCCAAGGTCGCGGGGGGCCCGCACAGATACGCAGTATTTT.

The chain uses TRBV5-1 and TRBJ1-1, with 11 bases fitting TRBD1. Germline CDR1 reads SGHRS; CDR2 reads YFSETQ. The CDR3 extends over 12 amino acids. After removal of 9 bases from V and 5 bases from J, the junction contained 3 bases not matched to a gene. The CDR3 loop reads CANRDRGTEAFF. CDR3 coding DNA: TGCGCCAACCGGGACAGGGGGACTGAAGCTTTCTTT.

This chain links TRBV6-2 or TRBV6-3 with TRBJ2-3, with 13 positions matching TRBD2. This CDR3 region has 18 residues. V trimming: 6 bases; J trimming: 3 bases; junction bases outside the gene matches: 12. Germline values: CDR1 MNHEY, CDR2 SVGEGT. In nucleotides, the CDR3 is TGTGCCAGCAGCCCTACTAGCGGGGGGGCTAGAGTGACAGATACGCAGTATTTT. The encoded protein is CASSPTSGGARVTDTQYF.

The chain couples TRBV25-1 to TRBJ1-1; possible D gene TRBD1, 5 bases. The CDR3 is 17 residues long. CDR1 MGHDK and CDR2 SYGVNS come from the germline V gene. V was pared by 2 bases and J by 0 bases, with 16 bases between. CDR3 protein: CASSEPGQGRLNTEAFF. For the CDR3, the DNA is TGTGCCAGCAGTGAACCCGGGCAGGGAAGATTGAACACTGAAGCTTTCTTT.

The chain employs TRBV9 and TRBJ2-1; 9 nucleotides line up with TRBD1. Trimming cost V 0 bases and J 7 bases; bases outside gene matches: 5. This CDR3 has 15 residues. CDR1 and CDR2 from the germline V gene are SGDLS and YYNGEE. In DNA, the CDR3 is TGTGCCAGCAGCGTAGCGGGACAGGGAAGGAATGAGCAGTTCTTC. Encoded protein: CASSVAGQGRNEQFF. The variable domain in full, completed from reference TRBV9 and TRBJ2-1, reads DSGVTQTPKHLITATGQRVTLRCSPRSGDLSVYWYQQSLDQGLQFLIQYYNGEERAKGNILERFSAQQFPDLHSELNLSSLELGDSALYFCASSVAGQGRNEQFFGPGTRLTVL.